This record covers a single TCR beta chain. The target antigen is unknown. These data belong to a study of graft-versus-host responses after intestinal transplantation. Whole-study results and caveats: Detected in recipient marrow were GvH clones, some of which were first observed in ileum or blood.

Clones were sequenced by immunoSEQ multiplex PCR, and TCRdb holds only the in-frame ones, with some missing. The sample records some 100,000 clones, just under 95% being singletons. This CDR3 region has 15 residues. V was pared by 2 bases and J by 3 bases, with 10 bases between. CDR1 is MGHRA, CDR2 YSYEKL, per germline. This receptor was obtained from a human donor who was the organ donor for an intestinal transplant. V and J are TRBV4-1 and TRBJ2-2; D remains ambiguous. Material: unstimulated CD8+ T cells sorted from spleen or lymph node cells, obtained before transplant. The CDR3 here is CASSQYRRYTGELFF. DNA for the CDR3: TGCGCCAGCAGCCAATATCGGCGGTACACCGGGGAGCTGTTTTTT.